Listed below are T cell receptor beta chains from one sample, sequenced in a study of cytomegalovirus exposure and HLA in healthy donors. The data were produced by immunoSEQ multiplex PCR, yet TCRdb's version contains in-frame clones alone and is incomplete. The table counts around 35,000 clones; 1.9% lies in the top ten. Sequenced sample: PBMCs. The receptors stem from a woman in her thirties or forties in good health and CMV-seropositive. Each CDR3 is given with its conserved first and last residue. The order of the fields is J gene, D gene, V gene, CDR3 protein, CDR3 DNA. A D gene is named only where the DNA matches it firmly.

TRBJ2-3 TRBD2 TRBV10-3 CAISTGLAGGQGDTQYF TGTGCCATCAGTACGGGACTAGCGGGGGGGCAGGGAGATACGCAGTATTTT
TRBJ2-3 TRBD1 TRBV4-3 CASSQALTGGTSTDTQYF TGCGCCAGCAGCCAAGCCCTGACAGGGGGGACTAGCACAGATACGCAGTATTTT
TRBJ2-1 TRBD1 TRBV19 CASSAGTDYNEQFF TGTGCCAGTAGTGCCGGGACAGATTACAATGAGCAGTTCTTC
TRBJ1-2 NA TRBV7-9 CASSLGQGDYGYTF TGTGCCAGCAGCTTAGGGCAGGGCGATTATGGCTACACCTTC
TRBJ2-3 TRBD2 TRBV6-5 CASGISGRGTDTQYF TGTGCCAGCGGGATCAGCGGGAGGGGCACAGATACGCAGTATTTT
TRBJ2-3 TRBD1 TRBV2 CASRSGTANGNTQYF TGTGCCAGCAGATCCGGGACAGCGAACGGGAATACGCAGTATTTT
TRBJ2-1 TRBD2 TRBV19 CASSIDRLATNEQFF TGTGCCAGTAGTATAGATCGACTAGCGACGAATGAGCAGTTCTTC
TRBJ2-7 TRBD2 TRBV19 CASSPRDYFYEQYF TGTGCCAGTAGTCCACGGGACTATTTCTACGAGCAGTACTTC
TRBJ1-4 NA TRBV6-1 CASSEPGFEKLFF TGTGCCAGCAGTGAACCGGGGTTTGAAAAACTGTTTTTT
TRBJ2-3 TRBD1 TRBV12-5 CASGIGQGTDTQYF TGTGCTAGTGGCATTGGACAGGGGACAGATACGCAGTATTTT
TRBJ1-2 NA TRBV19 CASSLRDGYTF TGTGCCAGTAGTTTGAGGGATGGCTACACCTTC
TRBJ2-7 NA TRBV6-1 CASSDGLSARTYEQYF TGTGCCAGCAGTGACGGGTTGAGCGCGCGGACCTACGAGCAGTACTTC
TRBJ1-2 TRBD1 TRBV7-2 CASSLGTGANYGYTF TGTGCCAGCAGCCTAGGTACAGGGGCTAACTATGGCTACACCTTC
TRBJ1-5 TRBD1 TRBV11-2 CASSLGPGQGVRPQHF TGTGCCAGCAGCTTAGGGCCGGGACAGGGGGTTAGGCCCCAGCATTTT
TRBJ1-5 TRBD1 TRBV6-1 CASTSWTGDDQPQHF TGTGCCAGCACCAGTTGGACAGGGGATGATCAGCCCCAGCATTTT
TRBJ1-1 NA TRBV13 CASSVRGAGAFF TGTGCCAGCAGCGTCAGGGGAGCCGGGGCTTTCTTT